This T cell receptor (beta chain) was identified in a study of blood T cells in healthy people across ages. With a J-beta primer mix and a sample-barcoded 5' primer, a second PCR ran roughly 6 to 11 cycles. TCRdb passed the 5' RACE reads through MiXCR, listing each CDR3 protein once. The sample lists roughly 1.6 million distinct CDR3 sequences, roughly 32% occurring once. Broader study findings: TCR beta diversity, measured per million T cells, fell in a roughly linear way with age. It was found that TCR beta diversity correlated strongly with the percentage of naive T cells.

Germline V CDR1 and CDR2: SEHNR, FQNEAQ (reference sequence). The junction had 8 bases not matched to a gene; V was cut back by 5 bases and J by 5 bases. The CDR3 sequence is 15 residues long. In the case of this clonotype: No antigen is known for it.

Source material: blood. This receptor was taken from a woman aged 30 to 39 in good health. The chain recombines TRBV7-9 with TRBJ2-1; 8 nucleotides align to TRBD1. The CDR3 sequence: CASSIRDRRNNEQFF. CDR3 DNA: TGTGCCAGCAGCATCCGGGACAGGCGTAACAATGAGCAGTTCTTC.